The rows below give T cell receptor beta chains drawn from one sample of a study of technical replicates of blood from several donors. Measured with immunoSEQ multiplex PCR; TCRdb has only the in-frame clones, and not every one. Of approximately 70,000 clones in the sample, 95% to 96% are singletons; the top ten hold roughly 0.24%. The sequencing input was T cells isolated from PBMCs. The receptors here all came from a human donor in good health. The CDR3 runs from the conserved cysteine through the conserved F or W. The order of the fields is V gene, D gene, clone size, J gene, CDR3 DNA, CDR3 protein. A D gene is named only where the DNA matches it firmly. The size field is filled for only some rows; it gives once, few, many or a size class.

TRBV5-1	NA	NA	TRBJ2-2	TGCGCCAGCAGCTTGGTGAGAAACACCGGGGAGCTGTTTTTT	CASSLVRNTGELFF
TRBV5-6	TRBD2	NA	TRBJ2-1	TGTGCCAGCGGCAGCGGGGGGGCGATCAATGAGCAGTTCTTC	CASGSGGAINEQFF
TRBV14	NA	NA	TRBJ1-5	TGTGCCAGCAGCCATAAACACCGCAATCAGCCCCAGCATTTT	CASSHKHRNQPQHF
TRBV29-1	NA	once	TRBJ2-7	TGCAGCGCCGTGGACTCTGGAGCCTCCGAGCAGTACTTC	CSAVDSGASEQYF
TRBV4-1	NA	NA	TRBJ1-2	TGCGCCAGCAGCCAAGGACATTCTTATGGCTACACCTTC	CASSQGHSYGYTF
TRBV9	NA	NA	TRBJ2-5	TGTGCCAGCAGCGTCGAGGGGAGGGAGACCCAGTACTTC	CASSVEGRETQYF
TRBV6-1	NA	NA	TRBJ1-5	TGTGCCAGCGGTGAGGGCCGGACTTATAGCAATCAGCCCCAGCATTTT	CASGEGRTYSNQPQHF
TRBV5-4	TRBD1	NA	TRBJ2-1	TGTGCCAGCAGCTGGACGGGACAGGGGGACAATGAGCAGTTCTTC	CASSWTGQGDNEQFF
TRBV5-1	TRBD1	NA	TRBJ2-2	TGCGCCAGCAGCTTGGGGAACCGGGACAGGTACACCGGGGAGCTGTTTTTT	CASSLGNRDRYTGELFF
TRBV5-6	NA	NA	TRBJ1-2	TGTGCCAGCAGCTTGGATCCAGGAACCTCCTATGGCTACACCTTC	CASSLDPGTSYGYTF
TRBV29-1	TRBD1	NA	TRBJ1-5	TGCAGCGTTAGACAGGGGGTCTCACAGCCCCAGCATTTT	CSVRQGVSQPQHF
TRBV9	TRBD2	NA	TRBJ2-1	TGTGCCAGCAGCGCCGGGACTAGAAATGAGCAGTTCTTC	CASSAGTRNEQFF
TRBV6-5	TRBD1	NA	TRBJ1-6	TGTGCCAGCAGTCCCTCCGGGACAGGGGTTACACCCCTCCACTTT	CASSPSGTGVTPLHF
TRBV7-9	NA	NA	TRBJ2-1	TGTGCCAGCAGCGTCTTAGGGGGTGAATGGGTCTTC	CASSVLGGEWVF
TRBV9	TRBD1	NA	TRBJ1-6	TGTGCCAGCAGCGCCTCCGGGACAGTTTATAATTCACCCCTCCACTTT	CASSASGTVYNSPLHF
TRBV9	NA	NA	TRBJ1-1	TGTGCCAGCAGCGTAGCGGGCACAGGGTCGGACACTGAAGCTTTCTTT	CASSVAGTGSDTEAFF
TRBV15	NA	NA	TRBJ2-5	TGTGCCACCAGTAGGGGCCAGGGTAAGGAAGAGACCCAGTACTTC	CATSRGQGKEETQYF
TRBV10-2	TRBD2	NA	TRBJ2-3	TGCGCCAGCAGCCCTCGACTAGCGGGAGTGGATACGCAGTATTTT	CASSPRLAGVDTQYF
TRBV29-1	NA	NA	TRBJ1-1	TGCAGCGGGAGGATACATCAGAACACTGAAGCTTTCTTT	CSGRIHQNTEAFF
TRBV28	NA	NA	TRBJ1-2	TGTGCCAGCAGTTTGTTTCTCTATGGCTACACCTTC	CASSLFLYGYTF
TRBV11-1	TRBD1	NA	TRBJ1-2	TGTGCCAGCAACCACGGGACAGGGGTCGACGGCTACACCTTC	CASNHGTGVDGYTF
TRBV9	TRBD1	few	TRBJ1-2	TGTGCCAGCAGCGCAGGGACAGGGGGCTTTCGTGGCTACACCTTC	CASSAGTGGFRGYTF
TRBV6-1	NA	NA	TRBJ1-2	TGTGCCAGCAGTGAAGGGGGCAGAGTCCCCCTCTCATTCGGCTACACCTTC	CASSEGGRVPLSFGYTF
TRBV27	NA	NA	TRBJ1-3	TGTGCCAGTAGGGGATCTGGAAACACCATATATTTT	CASRGSGNTIYF
TRBV13	TRBD2	NA	TRBJ2-7	TGTGCCAGCAGCTTAGGGACCGGGGGGGGCGAGCAGTACTTC	CASSLGTGGGEQYF
TRBV7-9	NA	NA	TRBJ1-2	TGTGCCAGCAGCTTATCTCTGGACAGAATCTATGGCTACACCTTC	CASSLSLDRIYGYTF
TRBV27	TRBD2	once	TRBJ2-5	TGTGCCAGCAGTTTACGGCTAGCGGGAGGCGGAGAGACCCAGTACTTC	CASSLRLAGGGETQYF
TRBV5-1	TRBD1	NA	TRBJ2-4	TGCGCCAGCAGCTTGGGACAGGGGATCCCATCGGACATTCAGTACTTC	CASSLGQGIPSDIQYF
TRBV27	NA	NA	TRBJ2-7	TGTGCCAGCAGCCCAACGGGCCTGGGACAACACTCCTACGAGCAGTACTTC	CASSPTGLGQHSYEQYF
TRBV7-2	TRBD2	NA	TRBJ2-7	TGTGCCAGCAGCTTTGGGACTAGATCCTACGAGCAGTACTTC	CASSFGTRSYEQYF
TRBV18	TRBD2	NA	TRBJ2-1	TGTGCCAGCTCACCAATTAGCGGGGGCAATGAGCAGTTCTTC	CASSPISGGNEQFF
TRBV5-4	TRBD2	NA	TRBJ2-5	TGTGCCAGCAGCATCCGACTAGCGGGGGGGCTGAGCCAAGAGACCCAGTACTTC	CASSIRLAGGLSQETQYF
TRBV4-1	NA	NA	TRBJ2-5	TGCGCCAGCAGCCAAGGGAGGGTTCTAGAGACCCAGTACTTC	CASSQGRVLETQYF
TRBV28	NA	NA	TRBJ2-7	TGTGCCAGCAGTTCCCGGGGACAATCCTACGAGCAGTACTTC	CASSSRGQSYEQYF
TRBV27	NA	NA	TRBJ1-5	TGTGCCAGCAGTTTAGGCGGGGACCCAAATCAGCCCCAGCATTTT	CASSLGGDPNQPQHF
TRBV10-3	TRBD2	NA	TRBJ2-6	TGTGCCATCACCCCGGGGGGGGCTGGGGCCAACGTCCTGACTTTC	CAITPGGAGANVLTF
TRBV18	TRBD1	NA	TRBJ1-3	TGTGCCAGCTCACCGAACCCGACAGGGATGGGAAACACCATATATTTT	CASSPNPTGMGNTIYF
TRBV28	NA	NA	TRBJ2-1	TGTGCCAGCAGTTTATCACAAAGTGAGCAGTTCTTC	CASSLSQSEQFF
TRBV19	TRBD1	NA	TRBJ1-4	TGTGCCAGTAGTATAGTCGGACAGGGGGTGCGCGAAAAACTGTTTTTT	CASSIVGQGVREKLFF
TRBV11-2	NA	NA	TRBJ1-2	TGTGCCAGCGGGGGCTCATTGTATGGCTACACCTTC	CASGGSLYGYTF
TRBV4-1	NA	NA	TRBJ2-7	TGCGCCAGCAGCCAGGCCCTAGGACAGACCTCCTACGAGCAGTACTTC	CASSQALGQTSYEQYF
TRBV12-5	NA	NA	TRBJ2-1	TGTGCTAGTGGTTTGGTAGGTGCAGGGGATAATGAGCAGTTCTTC	CASGLVGAGDNEQFF
TRBV6-1	TRBD2	NA	TRBJ2-7	TGTGCCAGCAGCGTGACTAGCGGGGGCCTCTACGAGCAGTACTTC	CASSVTSGGLYEQYF
TRBV7-9	NA	NA	TRBJ1-6	TGTGCCAGCAGCCGTCTCGGTAATTCACCCCTCCACTTT	CASSRLGNSPLHF
TRBV5-1	NA	once	TRBJ2-1	TGCGCCAGCAGCTTGGGACTAATCGGCAATGAGCAGTTCTTC	CASSLGLIGNEQFF
TRBV2	TRBD1	NA	TRBJ1-1	TGTGCCAGCAAGGGACAGGGATTGAACACTGAAGCTTTCTTT	CASKGQGLNTEAFF
TRBV11-3	NA	NA	TRBJ1-1	TGTGCCAGCAGCTTAGGGGGCCCTGAAGCTTTCTTT	CASSLGGPEAFF
TRBV13	NA	NA	TRBJ2-3	TGTGCCAGCAGCTCCGGAGGTCTAGATACGCAGTATTTT	CASSSGGLDTQYF
TRBV10-1	TRBD2	NA	TRBJ2-1	TGCGCCAGCAGTGATACTAGCGGGAGTTCCTACAATGAGCAGTTCTTC	CASSDTSGSSYNEQFF
TRBV29-1	NA	NA	TRBJ1-5	TGCAGCGTTGGTGACAGGATTCCCCTCTTCGTTCTGAGCAATCAGCCCCAGCATTTT	CSVGDRIPLFVLSNQPQHF
TRBV30	NA	NA	TRBJ2-7	TGTGCCTGGAGTGTCAGAAGCTCCTACGAGCAGTACTTC	CAWSVRSSYEQYF
TRBV7-9	TRBD1	NA	TRBJ1-5	TGTGCCAGCAGCTTAGCTCGGACAGGGGATGATCATAGCAATCAGCCCCAGCATTTT	CASSLARTGDDHSNQPQHF
TRBV5-5	NA	NA	TRBJ2-2	TGTGCCAGCAGCCTCAACTCACCCAGGGGTCGCACCGGGGAGCTGTTTTTT	CASSLNSPRGRTGELFF
TRBV4-1	TRBD2	NA	TRBJ2-3	TGCGCCAGCAGCCAGGGCCTCGGACTAGCGGAATGGGGGCCAGATACGCAGTATTTT	CASSQGLGLAEWGPDTQYF
TRBV5-6	NA	NA	TRBJ1-5	TGTGCCAGCAGCTTTGGGGGGATGGGGAGCAATCAGCCCCAGCATTTT	CASSFGGMGSNQPQHF